The sequence of this T cell receptor beta chain was determined in a study of post-analysis software for immune sequencing data. On the study more broadly: Relapsing-remitting, secondary progressive and progressive-relapsing forms made up the multiple sclerosis disease courses. Overall study results and limits: Versus controls, multiple sclerosis patients showed significantly lower diversity (normalized Chao1). Those samples that were prepared in the same batch co-clustered strongly by F measure. The five TRBV segments detected at higher frequency in patients than in controls included TRBV5-6, TRBV5-1 and TRBV20-1.

Researchers reported that TCR beta cDNA libraries carried unique molecular identifiers. Roughly 0.5 million cDNA molecules were obtained from roughly 1 to 10 million T cells. Via MiXCR, TCRdb re-called the PCR reads, giving one row per CDR3 protein. This table has about half a million distinct CDR3 sequences, roughly 34% appearing once. The CDR3 length is 14 residues. V gave up 11 bases and J gave up 2 bases; unmatched junction bases: 8. The germline CDR1 and CDR2 sequences are ENHRY and SYGVKD. This clonotype was found once. The antigen remains unidentified. The chain employs TRBV10-3 and TRBJ1-5; 8 bases map to TRBD1. The sequencing input was blood. The receptor was isolated from a girl aged 2 to 17 with multiple sclerosis. Written as DNA, the CDR3 is TGTGCCGCCGCACAGGGGGTAGGCAATCAGCCCCAGCATTTT. This encodes CAAAQGVGNQPQHF.